Listed here are 2 T cell receptor beta chains from one sample, sequenced in a study of control samples from healthy donors and cancer patients (TCRdb year 2020). The library was built by means of the immunoSEQ multiplex PCR assay. TCRdb's version of the immuneACCESS table is confined to in-frame rearrangements and falls short of the full clone set. An unresolved V gene accounts for under half of the shortfall where checked; the remainder is of unknown origin. The sample table holds 160,000 or so clones, of which 90% to 95% were seen once. Jointly, the top ten make up roughly 0.7% of the sample. Sequencing was carried out using blood. These receptors were obtained from a woman younger than 45 in good health.

This chain connects TRBV7-8 to TRBJ2-1; 10 bases agree with TRBD2. Trimming removed 5 bases from V and 8 bases from J; junction bases left unmatched: 6. Germline V gene lookup returns CDR1 SGHVS and CDR2 FQNEAQ. The CDR3 covers 14 residues. DNA of the CDR3: TGTGCCAGCAGCCCATCCGGGACTAGCGATGAGCAGTTCTTC. Translating it yields CASSPSGTSDEQFF.

The chain has TRBV9 and TRBJ1-3; TRBD1 aligns across 8 bases. J was trimmed by 4 bases and V by 2 bases; bases with no gene match: 2. CDR1 and CDR2 (germline): SGDLS, YYNGEE. There are 14 residues in the CDR3. The chain's CDR3 is CASSVGQGGNTIYF. Written as DNA, the CDR3 is TGTGCCAGCAGCGTCGGACAGGGAGGAAACACCATATATTTT.